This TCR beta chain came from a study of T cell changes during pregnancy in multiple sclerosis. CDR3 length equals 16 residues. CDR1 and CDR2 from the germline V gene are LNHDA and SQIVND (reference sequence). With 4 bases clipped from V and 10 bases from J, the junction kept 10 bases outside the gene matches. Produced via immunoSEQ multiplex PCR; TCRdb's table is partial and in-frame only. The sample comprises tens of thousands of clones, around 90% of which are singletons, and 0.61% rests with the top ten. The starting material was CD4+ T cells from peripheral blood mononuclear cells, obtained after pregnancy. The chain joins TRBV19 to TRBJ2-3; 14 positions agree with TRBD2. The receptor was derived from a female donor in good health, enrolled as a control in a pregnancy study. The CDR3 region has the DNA TGTGCCAGTAGTACTACCTCGACTAGCGGGAGGGATGCGCAGTATTTT. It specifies CASSTTSTSGRDAQYF. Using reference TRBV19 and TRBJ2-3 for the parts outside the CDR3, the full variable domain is DGGITQSPKYLFRKEGQNVTLSCEQNLNHDAMYWYRQDPGQGLRLIYYSQIVNDFQKGDIAEGYSVSREKKESFPLTVTSAQKNPTAFYLCASSTTSTSGRDAQYFGPGTRLTVL.